Shown below are 10 T cell receptor beta chains from a single sample sequenced in a study of blood T cell repertoires in COVID-19. The method was immunoSEQ multiplex PCR; TCRdb's version includes in-frame clones alone and lacks a portion of them. The sample yields approximately 470,000 clones, around 87% seen once. Material for sequencing was PBMCs or T cells enriched from blood (not recorded which). Every receptor here comes from a woman between 18 and 29 years old who had recovered from COVID-19.

V is TRBV6-6 and J is TRBJ2-7; TRBD2 is a possible D gene (5 bases). V lost 5 bases and J 4 bases, leaving 18 bases between the germline ends. Germline values: CDR1 MNHNY, CDR2 SVGAGI (reference sequence). The length of the CDR3 is 15 residues. DNA for the CDR3: TGTGCCAGCAGTGCCGTGCGGGTTGTGCAGTACGAGCAGTACTTC. It specifies CASSAVRVVQYEQYF.

V and J are TRBV12-3 or TRBV12-4 and TRBJ1-2, with 8 nucleotides matching TRBD1. V trimming: 5 bases; J trimming: 6 bases; junction bases outside the gene matches: 5. This CDR3 is built from 13 residues. CDR3 sequence (DNA): TGTGCCAGCAGTGCCAGGGGGCTGGATGGCTACACCTTC. Protein: CASSARGLDGYTF.

This clone was observed a handful of times. This sample includes further DNA sequences coding for the same CDR3. J is TRBJ2-3 and V is TRBV5-1, with 9 bases identical to TRBD2. The length of the CDR3 is 16 residues. J lost 0 bases, V lost 0 bases, and 2 bases had no gene match. CDR1 is SGHRS, CDR2 YFSETQ, per germline. As DNA, the CDR3 is TGCGCCAGCAGCTTGGCTAGCGGGGCCAGCACAGATACGCAGTATTTT. This codes for CASSLASGASTDTQYF.

V gene TRBV30 combines with J gene TRBJ2-7, with 11 bases fitting TRBD2. The CDR3 spans 15 residues. V was pared by 3 bases and J by 2 bases, with 6 bases of the junction left unmatched. Germline V gene data show CDR1 as GTSNPN and CDR2 as SVGIG (reference sequence). CDR3 residues: CAWSHFSGGAYEQYF. For the CDR3, the DNA is TGTGCCTGGAGCCACTTTAGCGGGGGGGCCTACGAGCAGTACTTC.

The chain has TRBV19 and TRBJ2-1; 8 bases map to TRBD2. V lost 7 bases and J lost 3; bases outside the gene matches: 5. The CDR3 covers 14 residues. Germline values: CDR1 LNHDA, CDR2 SQIVND (reference sequence). CDR3 residues: CASKVAGIYNEQFF. As DNA, the CDR3 is TGTGCCAGTAAAGTAGCGGGGATCTACAATGAGCAGTTCTTC.

The count of this clone is one. The chain carries TRBV2 and TRBJ2-5, with TRBD1 matching over 10 bases. J was trimmed by 7 bases and V by 3 bases; bases with no gene match: 5. CDR3 size: 14 residues. Germline V gives CDR1 SNHLY, CDR2 FYNNEI. This CDR3 reads CASSEWTGGSTQYF. Written as DNA, the CDR3 is TGTGCCAGCAGTGAGTGGACAGGGGGATCGACCCAGTACTTC.

This clone is a singleton in its sample. The chain employs TRBV18 and TRBJ1-2; D gene uncertain. V was shortened by 0 bases and J by 3 bases, with 11 bases between the two germline ends. Germline V lookup: CDR1 KGHSH, CDR2 LQKENI. The CDR3 sequence is 15 residues long. The CDR3 spells CASSPPAGNYYGYTF. The CDR3 region has the DNA TGTGCCAGCTCACCACCGGCGGGGAATTACTATGGCTACACCTTC.

The CDR3 is CARDGNYSNQPQHF. The CDR3 DNA reads TGTGCCCGGGACGGTAATTATAGCAATCAGCCCCAGCATTTT. The chain uses TRBV30 and TRBJ1-5, with D tentatively TRBD1 (5 bases). CDR3 length: 14 amino acids. From germline, CDR1 is GTSNPN and CDR2 SVGIG (reference sequence). Trimming pared 8 bases from V and 0 bases from J, leaving 14 bases between.

Only a few counts were recorded for this clone. The rearrangement joins TRBV5-8 to TRBJ2-2; maybe TRBD2 (6 bases). Germline loops: CDR1 SGHTS, CDR2 YDEGEE. V was cut by 1 base and J by 6 bases, with 16 bases left in between. The CDR3 totals 16 residues. Here the CDR3 DNA reads TGTGCCAGCAGCTTGTATATCGGCGGGGAGGCCGGGGAGCTGTTTTTT. Translating gives CASSLYIGGEAGELFF.

In its sample, this clone was seen a few times. The CDR3 here is CASSPGRRSYNEQFF. The CDR3 DNA reads TGTGCCAGCAGTCCCGGGAGAAGGTCCTACAATGAGCAGTTCTTC. The chain links TRBV6-2 or TRBV6-3 to TRBJ2-1; D might be TRBD2 (6 bases). Germline CDR1 reads MNHEY; CDR2 reads SVGEGT. The CDR3 totals 15 residues. V was shortened by 5 bases and J by 1 base, with 12 bases between the two germline ends.